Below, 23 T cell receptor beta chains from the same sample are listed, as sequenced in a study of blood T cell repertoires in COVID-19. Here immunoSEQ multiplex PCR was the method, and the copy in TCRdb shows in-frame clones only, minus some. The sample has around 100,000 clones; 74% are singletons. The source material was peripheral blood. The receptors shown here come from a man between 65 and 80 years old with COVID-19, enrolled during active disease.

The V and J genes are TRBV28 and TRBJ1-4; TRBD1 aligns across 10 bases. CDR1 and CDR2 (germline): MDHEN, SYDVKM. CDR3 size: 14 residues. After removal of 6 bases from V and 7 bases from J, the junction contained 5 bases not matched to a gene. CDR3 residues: CASRRQGAVEKLFF. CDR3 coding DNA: TGTGCCAGCAGAAGACAGGGGGCGGTTGAAAAACTGTTTTTT.

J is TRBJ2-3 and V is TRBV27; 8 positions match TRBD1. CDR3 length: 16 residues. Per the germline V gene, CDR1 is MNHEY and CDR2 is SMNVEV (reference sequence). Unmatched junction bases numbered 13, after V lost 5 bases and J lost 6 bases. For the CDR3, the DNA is TGTGCCAGCAGTCCCCTCCCCAGACAGGGGTGGGATACGCAGTATTTT. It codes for CASSPLPRQGWDTQYF.

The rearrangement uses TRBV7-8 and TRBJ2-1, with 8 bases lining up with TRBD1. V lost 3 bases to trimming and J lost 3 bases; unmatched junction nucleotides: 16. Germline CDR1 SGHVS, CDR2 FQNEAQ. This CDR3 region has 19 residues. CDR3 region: CASSFASLTGVTLYNEQFF. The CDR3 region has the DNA TGTGCCAGCAGCTTTGCCTCCCTGACAGGGGTTACACTCTACAATGAGCAGTTCTTC.

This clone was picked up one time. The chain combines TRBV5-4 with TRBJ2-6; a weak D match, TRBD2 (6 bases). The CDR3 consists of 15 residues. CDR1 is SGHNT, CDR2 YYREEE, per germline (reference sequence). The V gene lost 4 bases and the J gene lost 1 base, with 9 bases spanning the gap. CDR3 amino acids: CASSQGLSGANVLTF. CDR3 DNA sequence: TGTGCCAGCAGCCAGGGACTTTCTGGGGCCAACGTCCTGACTTTC.

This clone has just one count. CDR3 nucleotides: TGTGCCACCGAGGGGGCGATTAATGAAAAACTGTTTTTT. It specifies CATEGAINEKLFF. The rearrangement links TRBV19 to TRBJ1-4, with 7 bases that match TRBD1. CDR1 LNHDA and CDR2 SQIVND come from the germline V gene (reference sequence). Trimming removed 10 bases from V and 4 bases from J; junction bases left unmatched: 6. This CDR3 has 13 residues.

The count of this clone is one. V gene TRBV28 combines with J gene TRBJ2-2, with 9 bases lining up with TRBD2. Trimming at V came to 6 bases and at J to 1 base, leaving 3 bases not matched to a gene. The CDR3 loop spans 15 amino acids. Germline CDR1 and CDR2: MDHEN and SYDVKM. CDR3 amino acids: CASSRTSENTGELFF. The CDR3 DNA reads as TGTGCCAGCAGCCGGACTAGCGAGAACACCGGGGAGCTGTTTTTT.

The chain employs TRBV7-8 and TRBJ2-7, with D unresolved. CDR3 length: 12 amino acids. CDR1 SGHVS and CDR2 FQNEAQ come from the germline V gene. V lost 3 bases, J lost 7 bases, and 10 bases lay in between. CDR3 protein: CASSLWIGEQYF. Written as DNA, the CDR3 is TGTGCCAGCAGCTTGTGGATCGGGGAGCAGTACTTC.

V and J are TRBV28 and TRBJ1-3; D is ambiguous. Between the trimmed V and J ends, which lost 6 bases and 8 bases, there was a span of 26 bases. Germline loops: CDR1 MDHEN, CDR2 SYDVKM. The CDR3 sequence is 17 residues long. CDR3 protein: CASSTLPTIGLKDTIYF. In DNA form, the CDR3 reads TGTGCCAGCAGCACACTTCCCACCATCGGGTTGAAGGACACCATATATTTT. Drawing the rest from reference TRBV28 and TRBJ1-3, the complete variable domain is DVKVTQSSRYLVKRTGEKVFLECVQDMDHENMFWYRQDPGLGLRLIYFSYDVKMKEKGDIPEGYSVSREKKERFSLILESASTNQTSMYLCASSTLPTIGLKDTIYFGEGSWLTVV.

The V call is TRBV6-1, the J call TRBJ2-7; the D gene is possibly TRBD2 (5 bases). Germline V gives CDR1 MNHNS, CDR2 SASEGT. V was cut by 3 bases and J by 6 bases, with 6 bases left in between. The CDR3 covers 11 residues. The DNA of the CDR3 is TGTGCCAGCAGTGATCGGGGCGAGCAGTACTTC. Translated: CASSDRGEQYF.

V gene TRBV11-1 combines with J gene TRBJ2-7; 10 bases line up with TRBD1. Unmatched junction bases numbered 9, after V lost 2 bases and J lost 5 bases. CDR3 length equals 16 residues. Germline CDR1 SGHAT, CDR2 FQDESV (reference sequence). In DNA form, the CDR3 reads TGTGCCAGCAGCTTACTGGGACAGGGGATTTATAACGAGCAGTACTTC. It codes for CASSLLGQGIYNEQYF.

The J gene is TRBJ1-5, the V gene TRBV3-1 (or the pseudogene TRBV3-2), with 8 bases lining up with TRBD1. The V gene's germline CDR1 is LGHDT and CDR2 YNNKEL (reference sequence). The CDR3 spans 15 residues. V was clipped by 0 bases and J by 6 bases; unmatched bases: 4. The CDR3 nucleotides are TGTGCCAGCAGCCAAGATTCGACAGGGGTTCAGCCCCAGCATTTT. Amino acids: CASSQDSTGVQPQHF.

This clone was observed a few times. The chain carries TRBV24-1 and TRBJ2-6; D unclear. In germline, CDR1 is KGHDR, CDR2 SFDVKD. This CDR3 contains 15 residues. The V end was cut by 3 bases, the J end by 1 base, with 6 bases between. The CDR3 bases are TGTGCCACCAGTGATATGAGGTCTGGGGCCAACGTCCTGACTTTC. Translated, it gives CATSDMRSGANVLTF.

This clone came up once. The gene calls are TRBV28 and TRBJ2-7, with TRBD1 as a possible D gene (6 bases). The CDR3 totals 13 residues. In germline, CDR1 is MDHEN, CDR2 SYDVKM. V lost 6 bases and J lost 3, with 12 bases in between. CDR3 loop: CASRPGHHYEQYF. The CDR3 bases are TGTGCCAGCAGGCCGGGACATCACTACGAGCAGTACTTC. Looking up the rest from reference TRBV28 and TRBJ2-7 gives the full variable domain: DVKVTQSSRYLVKRTGEKVFLECVQDMDHENMFWYRQDPGLGLRLIYFSYDVKMKEKGDIPEGYSVSREKKERFSLILESASTNQTSMYLCASRPGHHYEQYFGPGTRLTVT.

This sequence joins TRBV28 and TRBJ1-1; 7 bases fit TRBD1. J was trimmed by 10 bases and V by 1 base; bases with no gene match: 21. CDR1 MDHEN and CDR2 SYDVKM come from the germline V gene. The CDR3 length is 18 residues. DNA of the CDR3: TGTGCCAGCAGTTTATTGGGCTTATGGGACAGTGGGTACATTAGAGCTTTCTTT. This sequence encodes CASSLLGLWDSGYIRAFF.

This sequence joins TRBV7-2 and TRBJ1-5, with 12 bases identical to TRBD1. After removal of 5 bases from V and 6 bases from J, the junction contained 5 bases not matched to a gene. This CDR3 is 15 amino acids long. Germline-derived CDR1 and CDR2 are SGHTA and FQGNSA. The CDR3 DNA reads TGTGCCAGCAGCAGCGGGACAGGGGGCGGTCAGCCCCAGCATTTT. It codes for CASSSGTGGGQPQHF.

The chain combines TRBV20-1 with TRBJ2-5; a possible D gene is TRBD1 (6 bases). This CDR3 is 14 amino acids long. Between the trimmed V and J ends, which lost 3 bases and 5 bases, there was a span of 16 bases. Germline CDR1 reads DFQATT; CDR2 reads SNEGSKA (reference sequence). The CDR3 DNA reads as TGCAGTGCTAGTGGCACAGGGATAGGGGAGACCCAGTACTTC. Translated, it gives CSASGTGIGETQYF.

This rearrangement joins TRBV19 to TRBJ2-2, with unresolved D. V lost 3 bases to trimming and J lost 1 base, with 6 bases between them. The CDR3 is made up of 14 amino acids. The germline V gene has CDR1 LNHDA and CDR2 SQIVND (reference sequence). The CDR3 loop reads CASSISVNTGELFF. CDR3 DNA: TGTGCCAGTAGTATTAGTGTGAACACCGGGGAGCTGTTTTTT.

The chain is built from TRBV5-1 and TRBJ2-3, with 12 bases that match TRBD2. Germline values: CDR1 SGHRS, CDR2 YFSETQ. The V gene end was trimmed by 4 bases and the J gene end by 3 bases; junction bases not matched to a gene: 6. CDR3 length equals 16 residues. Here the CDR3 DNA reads TGCGCCAGCAGCCCCGGGACTAGCGGGTTAACAGATACGCAGTATTTT. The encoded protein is CASSPGTSGLTDTQYF.

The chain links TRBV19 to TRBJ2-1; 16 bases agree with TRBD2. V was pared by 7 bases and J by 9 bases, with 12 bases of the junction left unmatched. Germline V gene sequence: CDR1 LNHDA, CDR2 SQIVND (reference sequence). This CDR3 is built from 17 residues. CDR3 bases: TGTGCCAGTACCCCAGGTCCCGGGACTAGCGGGAGGGTTGAGCAGTTCTTC. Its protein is CASTPGPGTSGRVEQFF.

The chain's CDR3 is CASSFGGEADTQYF. For the CDR3, the DNA is TGTGCCAGCAGTTTCGGAGGGGAGGCAGATACGCAGTATTTT. J is TRBJ2-3 and V is TRBV6-2 or TRBV6-3, with D possibly matching TRBD2 (6 bases). This CDR3 contains 14 residues. Deletions cut 4 bases from V and 4 bases from J, with 12 bases between. The germline V gene has CDR1 MNHEY and CDR2 SVGEGT.

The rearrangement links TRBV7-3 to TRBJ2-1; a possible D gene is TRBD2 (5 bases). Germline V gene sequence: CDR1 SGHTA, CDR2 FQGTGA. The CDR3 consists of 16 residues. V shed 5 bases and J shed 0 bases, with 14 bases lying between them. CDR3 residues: CASSPIGLSSYNEQFF. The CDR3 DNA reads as TGTGCCAGCAGCCCGATAGGACTCAGCTCCTACAATGAGCAGTTCTTC.

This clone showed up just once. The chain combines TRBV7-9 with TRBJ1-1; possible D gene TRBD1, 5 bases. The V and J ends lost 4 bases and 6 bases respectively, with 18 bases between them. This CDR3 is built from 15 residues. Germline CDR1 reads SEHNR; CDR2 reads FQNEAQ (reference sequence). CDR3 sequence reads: CASSSRTGDRAEAFF. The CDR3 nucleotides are TGTGCCAGCAGCTCCCGCACGGGGGATCGGGCTGAAGCTTTCTTT. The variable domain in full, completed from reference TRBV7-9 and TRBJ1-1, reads DTGVSQNPRHKITKRGQNVTFRCDPISEHNRLYWYRQTLGQGPEFLTYFQNEAQLEKSRLLSDRFSAERPKGSFSTLEIQRTEQGDSAMYLCASSSRTGDRAEAFFGQGTRLTVV.

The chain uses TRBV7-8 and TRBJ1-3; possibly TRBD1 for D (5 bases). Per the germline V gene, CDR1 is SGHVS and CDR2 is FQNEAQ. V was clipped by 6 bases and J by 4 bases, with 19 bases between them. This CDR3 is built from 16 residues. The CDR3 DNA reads TGTGCCAGCAGTCTTCGCAGGGTAACTCCGGGAAACACCATATATTTT. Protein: CASSLRRVTPGNTIYF.